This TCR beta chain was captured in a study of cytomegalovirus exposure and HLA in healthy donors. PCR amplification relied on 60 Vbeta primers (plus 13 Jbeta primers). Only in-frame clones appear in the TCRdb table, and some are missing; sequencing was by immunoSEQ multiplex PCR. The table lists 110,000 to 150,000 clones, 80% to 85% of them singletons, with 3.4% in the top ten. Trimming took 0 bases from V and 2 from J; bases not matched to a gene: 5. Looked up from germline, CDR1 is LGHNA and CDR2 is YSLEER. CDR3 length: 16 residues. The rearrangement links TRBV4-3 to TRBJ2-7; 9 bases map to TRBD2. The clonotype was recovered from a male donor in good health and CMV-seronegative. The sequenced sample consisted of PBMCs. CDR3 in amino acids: CASSQDVQREAYEQYF. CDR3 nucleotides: TGCGCCAGCAGCCAAGATGTACAGCGGGAGGCCTACGAGCAGTACTTC.